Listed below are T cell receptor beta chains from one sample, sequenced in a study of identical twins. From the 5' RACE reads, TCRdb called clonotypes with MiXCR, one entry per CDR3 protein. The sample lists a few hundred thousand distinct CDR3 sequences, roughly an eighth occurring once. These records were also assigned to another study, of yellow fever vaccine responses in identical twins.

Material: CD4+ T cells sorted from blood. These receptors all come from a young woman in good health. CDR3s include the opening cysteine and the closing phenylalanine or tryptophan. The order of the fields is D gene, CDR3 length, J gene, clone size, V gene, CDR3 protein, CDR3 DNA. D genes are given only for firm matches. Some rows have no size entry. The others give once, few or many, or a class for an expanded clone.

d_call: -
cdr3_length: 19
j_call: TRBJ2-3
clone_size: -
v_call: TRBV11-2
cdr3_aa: CASSSPVGSAYTSTDTQYF
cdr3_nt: TGTGCCAGCAGCTCCCCGGTGGGTAGCGCTTACACTAGCACAGATACGCAGTATTTT

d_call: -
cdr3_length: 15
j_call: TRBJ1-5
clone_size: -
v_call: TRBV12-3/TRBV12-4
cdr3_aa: CASSFTRDSNQPQHF
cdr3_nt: TGTGCCAGCAGTTTCACCCGGGACAGCAATCAGCCCCAGCATTTT

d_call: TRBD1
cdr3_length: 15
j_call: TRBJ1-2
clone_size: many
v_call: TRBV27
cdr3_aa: CASSDPGTVNYGYTF
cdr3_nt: TGTGCCAGCAGTGACCCCGGGACAGTTAACTATGGCTACACCTTC

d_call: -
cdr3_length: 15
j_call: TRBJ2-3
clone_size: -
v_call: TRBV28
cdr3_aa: CASSFESLYTDTQYF
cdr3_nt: TGTGCCAGCAGTTTCGAGTCCCTATACACAGATACGCAGTATTTT

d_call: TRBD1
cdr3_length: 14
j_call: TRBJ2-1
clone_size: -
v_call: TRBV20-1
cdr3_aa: CSARVPGTGNEQFF
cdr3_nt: TGCAGTGCTAGAGTTCCCGGGACAGGGAATGAGCAGTTCTTC

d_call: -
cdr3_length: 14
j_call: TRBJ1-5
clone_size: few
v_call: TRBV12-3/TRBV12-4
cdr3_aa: CASSLLGGRQPQHF
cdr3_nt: TGTGCCAGCAGTTTATTGGGGGGTCGGCAGCCCCAGCATTTT

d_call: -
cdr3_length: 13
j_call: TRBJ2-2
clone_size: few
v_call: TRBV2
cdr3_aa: CASSEAVSGELFF
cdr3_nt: TGTGCCAGCAGTGAAGCTGTGTCCGGGGAGCTGTTTTTT

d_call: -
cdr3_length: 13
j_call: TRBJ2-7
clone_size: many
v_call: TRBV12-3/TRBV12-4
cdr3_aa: CASKRMGPYEQYF
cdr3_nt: TGTGCCAGCAAACGTATGGGACCCTACGAGCAGTACTTC

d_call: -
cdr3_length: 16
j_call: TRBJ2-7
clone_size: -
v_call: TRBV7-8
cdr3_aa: CASLAGGRVDSYEQYF
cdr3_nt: TGTGCCAGCCTTGCCGGAGGCAGGGTTGACTCCTACGAGCAGTACTTC

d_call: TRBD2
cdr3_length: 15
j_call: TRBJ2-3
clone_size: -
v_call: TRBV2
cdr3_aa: CATGTSGASTDTQYF
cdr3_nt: TGTGCCACCGGGACTAGCGGGGCAAGCACAGATACGCAGTATTTT

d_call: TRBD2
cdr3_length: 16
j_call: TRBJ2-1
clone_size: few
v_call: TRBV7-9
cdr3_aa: CASSPRLAGVYNEQFF
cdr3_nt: TGTGCCAGCAGCCCAAGGCTAGCGGGGGTCTACAATGAGCAGTTCTTC

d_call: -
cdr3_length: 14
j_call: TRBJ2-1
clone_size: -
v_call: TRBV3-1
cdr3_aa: CASSTADWINEQFF
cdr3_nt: TGTGCCAGCTCAACGGCGGACTGGATCAATGAGCAGTTCTTC

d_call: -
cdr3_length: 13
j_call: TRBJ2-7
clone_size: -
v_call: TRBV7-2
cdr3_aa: CASSLVGPFEQYF
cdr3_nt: TGTGCCAGCAGCTTAGTCGGCCCGTTCGAGCAGTACTTC

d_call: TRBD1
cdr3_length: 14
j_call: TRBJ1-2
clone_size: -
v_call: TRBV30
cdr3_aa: CAWSSRTGIYGYTF
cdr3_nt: TGTGCCTGGAGTTCACGGACAGGGATCTATGGCTACACCTTC

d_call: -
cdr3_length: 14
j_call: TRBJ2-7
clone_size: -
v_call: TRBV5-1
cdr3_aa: CASSLGLDSYEQYF
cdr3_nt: TGCGCCAGCAGCTTGGGACTGGATTCCTACGAGCAGTACTTC

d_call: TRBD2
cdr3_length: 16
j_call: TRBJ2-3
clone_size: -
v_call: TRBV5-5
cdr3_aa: CASSVTSGRSADTQYF
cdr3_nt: TGTGCCAGCAGCGTGACTAGCGGGAGATCGGCAGATACGCAGTATTTT

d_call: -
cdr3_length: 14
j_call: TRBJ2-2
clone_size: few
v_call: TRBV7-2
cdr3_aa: CASRSFAHTGELFF
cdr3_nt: TGTGCCAGCAGATCATTTGCGCACACCGGGGAGCTGTTTTTT

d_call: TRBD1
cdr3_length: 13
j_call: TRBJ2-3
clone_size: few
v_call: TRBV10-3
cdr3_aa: CAIQGGSTDTQYF
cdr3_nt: TGTGCCATACAGGGGGGAAGCACAGATACGCAGTATTTT

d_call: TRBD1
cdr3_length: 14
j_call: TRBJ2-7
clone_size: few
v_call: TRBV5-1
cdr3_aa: CASSEGTGRLDQYF
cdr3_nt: TGCGCCAGCAGCGAAGGGACAGGCCGCCTCGATCAGTACTTC

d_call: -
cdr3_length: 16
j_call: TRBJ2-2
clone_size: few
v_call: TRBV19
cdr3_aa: CASSRTLESWAGELFF
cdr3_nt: TGTGCCAGTAGCCGAACCCTCGAGTCGTGGGCCGGGGAGCTGTTTTTT

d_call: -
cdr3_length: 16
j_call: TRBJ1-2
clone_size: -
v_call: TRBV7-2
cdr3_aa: CASSLARTADNYGYTF
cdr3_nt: TGTGCCAGCAGCTTAGCTCGGACAGCGGACAACTATGGCTACACCTTC

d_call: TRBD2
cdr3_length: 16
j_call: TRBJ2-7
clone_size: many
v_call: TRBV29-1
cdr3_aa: CSVVPEGGGESYEQYF
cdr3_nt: TGCAGCGTTGTCCCCGAGGGCGGGGGGGAGTCCTACGAGCAGTACTTC

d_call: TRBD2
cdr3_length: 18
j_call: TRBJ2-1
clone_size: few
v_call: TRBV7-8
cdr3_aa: CASSLVLAGVVDYNEQFF
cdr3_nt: TGTGCCAGCAGCTTAGTTCTAGCGGGGGTTGTCGACTACAATGAGCAGTTCTTC

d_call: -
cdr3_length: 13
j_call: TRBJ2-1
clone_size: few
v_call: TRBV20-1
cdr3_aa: CRGVESSYNEQFF
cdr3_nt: TGCAGGGGGGTGGAGAGCTCCTACAATGAGCAGTTCTTC

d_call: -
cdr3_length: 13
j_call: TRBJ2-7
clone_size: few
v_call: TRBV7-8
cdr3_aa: CASSNTRPYEQYF
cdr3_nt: TGTGCCAGCAGTAATACGAGGCCCTACGAGCAGTACTTC

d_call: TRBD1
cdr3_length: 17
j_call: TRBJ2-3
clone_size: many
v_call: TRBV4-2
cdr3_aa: CASSQGSAGGLADTQYF
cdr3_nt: TGTGCCAGCAGCCAAGGCTCGGCAGGGGGCTTGGCAGATACGCAGTATTTT

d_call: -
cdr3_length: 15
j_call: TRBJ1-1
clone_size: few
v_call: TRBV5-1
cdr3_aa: CASSPYRGVNTEAFF
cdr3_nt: TGCGCCAGCAGCCCCTATCGGGGGGTAAACACTGAAGCTTTCTTT